The rows below give T cell receptor beta chains drawn from one sample of a study of T-cell reconstitution after alpha-beta-depleted transplantation in children. A single record per CDR3 protein comes from TCRdb applying MiXCR to the PCR reads. The table includes 250,000 to 300,000 distinct CDR3 sequences, around 10% detected once. The source material was peripheral blood, sampled 180 days after TCRalphabeta/CD19-depleted stem cell transplant. The source of these receptors is a male patient aged 2 to 9 who had a stem cell transplant for chronic granulomatous disease, so the T cells may come from the graft donor. Both conserved end residues are part of each CDR3. A D gene is named only where the DNA matches it firmly. Size values are once, few and many counts, or a class for expanded clones, and some rows have none.

TRBV3-1	.	TRBJ2-2	.	CASSHPVRAGELFF	TGTGCCAGCAGCCACCCGGTCAGGGCCGGGGAGCTGTTTTTT
TRBV5-6	.	TRBJ2-7	.	CARSPGISYEQYF	TGTGCCAGGAGCCCTGGGATTTCCTACGAGCAGTACTTC
TRBV14	TRBD1	TRBJ2-1	.	CASSPMTGEDEQFF	TGTGCCAGCAGCCCCATGACAGGGGAGGATGAGCAGTTCTTC
TRBV27	.	TRBJ1-1	many	CASSLSIGGGVKANTEAFF	TGTGCCAGCAGTTTATCGATTGGCGGAGGCGTGAAAGCGAACACTGAAGCTTTCTTT
TRBV14	.	TRBJ2-5	few	CASSQDLGGTETQYF	TGTGCCAGCAGCCAAGACCTGGGGGGAACGGAGACCCAGTACTTC
TRBV6-1	.	TRBJ2-3	many	CASSRVDTQYF	TGTGCCAGCAGTCGGGTAGATACGCAGTATTTT
TRBV18	.	TRBJ1-6	many	CASSPEGGDSPLHF	TGTGCCAGCTCACCTGAGGGGGGAGATTCACCCCTCCACTTT
TRBV13	TRBD2	TRBJ2-1	.	CASRPRLAGRRDEQFF	TGTGCCAGCAGGCCGCGACTAGCAGGTCGACGGGATGAGCAGTTCTTC
TRBV20-1	.	TRBJ2-1	many	CSARDEAVYSYNEQFF	TGCAGTGCTAGAGATGAAGCGGTCTACTCCTACAATGAGCAGTTCTTC
TRBV20-1	.	TRBJ2-1	many	CSAKIAHTYNEQFF	TGCAGTGCTAAAATAGCGCATACCTACAATGAGCAGTTCTTC
TRBV11-1	.	TRBJ2-7	.	CASSPREGTYEQYF	TGTGCCAGCAGCCCCAGGGAAGGTACCTACGAGCAGTACTTC
TRBV11-2	TRBD2	TRBJ2-7	once	CASSPTASGDYEQYF	TGTGCCAGCAGTCCGACGGCCAGCGGGGACTACGAGCAGTACTTC
TRBV23-1	.	TRBJ2-1	.	CASSRDDSSHIYNEQFF	TGCGCCAGCAGTAGGGACGACAGTTCCCATATTTACAATGAGCAGTTCTTC
TRBV5-1	.	TRBJ2-3	many	CASSGTTDTQYF	TGCGCCAGCAGCGGAACCACAGATACGCAGTATTTT
TRBV6-2/TRBV6-3	.	TRBJ2-3	.	CASSLRDVGTDTQYF	TGTGCCAGCAGTCTCCGGGACGTTGGCACAGATACGCAGTATTTT
TRBV20-1	.	TRBJ2-1	many	CSASQRVNDNEQFF	TGCAGTGCTTCCCAGCGGGTGAACGACAATGAGCAGTTCTTC
TRBV12-3/TRBV12-4	.	TRBJ2-2	many	CASSLLARIGELFF	TGTGCCAGCAGTTTATTAGCGCGGATAGGGGAGCTGTTTTTT
TRBV3-1	.	TRBJ2-7	many	CASSRGERYYEQYF	TGTGCCAGCAGCCGAGGGGAGAGGTACTACGAGCAGTACTTC
TRBV7-3	TRBD2	TRBJ2-1	many	CASSLLGTSPSNEQFF	TGTGCCAGCAGCCTACTCGGGACTAGCCCTTCCAATGAGCAGTTCTTC
TRBV3-1	.	TRBJ2-1	many	CASSQGGQGEQFF	TGTGCCAGCAGCCAAGGAGGCCAGGGTGAGCAGTTCTTC
TRBV11-2	TRBD2	TRBJ2-1	few	CASSSRVGLAGGGVYNEQFF	TGTGCCAGCAGCTCGCGCGTAGGGCTAGCGGGGGGCGGGGTCTACAATGAGCAGTTCTTC
TRBV10-3	.	TRBJ2-2	many	CAISSSMDSANTGELFF	TGTGCCATCAGTTCTAGTATGGACAGCGCGAACACCGGGGAGCTGTTTTTT
TRBV7-2	.	TRBJ1-1	many	CASSSATEAFF	TGTGCCAGCAGCTCTGCAACGGAAGCTTTCTTT
TRBV12-3/TRBV12-4	TRBD2	TRBJ2-5	many	CASSLGTGGPETQYF	TGTGCCAGCAGTTTAGGAACGGGAGGGCCAGAGACCCAGTACTTC
TRBV12-3/TRBV12-4	.	TRBJ1-3	many	CASNINREGGNTIYF	TGTGCCAGCAACATTAACAGGGAAGGTGGAAACACCATATATTTT